These 22 T cell receptor beta chains share one sample of origin, sequenced in a study of cytomegalovirus exposure and HLA in healthy donors. Generated by immunoSEQ multiplex PCR, the TCRdb table keeps only in-frame clones and is missing some. In the table there are roughly 200,000 clones, 80% to 85% of which are singletons. The sequenced sample consisted of PBMCs. These receptors originate from a woman aged 25 to 39 in good health and CMV-seronegative.

This clone was counted at least ten times. The chain uses TRBV30 and TRBJ2-7; possibly TRBD1 for D (6 bases). The CDR3 totals 13 residues. V shed 5 bases and J shed 0 bases, with 11 bases lying between them. CDR1 and CDR2 (germline): GTSNPN, SVGIG (reference sequence). The chain's CDR3 is CAWGQQSSYEQYF. CDR3 coding DNA: TGTGCCTGGGGACAGCAGAGCTCCTACGAGCAGTACTTC.

J is TRBJ2-7 and V is TRBV19, with 7 nucleotides matching TRBD1. CDR1 and CDR2 from the germline V gene are LNHDA and SQIVND (reference sequence). The CDR3 sequence is 13 residues long. Trimming removed 4 bases from V and 6 bases from J; junction bases left unmatched: 6. The CDR3 coding sequence is TGTGCCAGTAGTAAGACAGGGTTCGGCGAGCAGTACTTC. Its translation: CASSKTGFGEQYF.

The rearrangement joins TRBV28 to TRBJ1-1; 11 bases are shared with TRBD1. The V gene's germline CDR1 is MDHEN and CDR2 SYDVKM. CDR3 length: 15 residues. The ends lost 5 bases at V and 5 bases at J; junction bases unmatched: 7. This chain's CDR3 is CASSEAGQGATEAFF. The CDR3 DNA reads TGTGCCAGCAGTGAAGCCGGACAGGGGGCGACTGAAGCTTTCTTT.

The chain recombines TRBV27 with TRBJ1-1; 7 bases line up with TRBD1. Germline lookup yields CDR1 MNHEY and CDR2 SMNVEV (reference sequence). V gave up 3 bases and J gave up 0 bases; unmatched junction bases: 4. The CDR3 has 15 residues. DNA for the CDR3: TGTGCCAGCAGTTTGGGGGACAGATTGAACACTGAAGCTTTCTTT. Its translation: CASSLGDRLNTEAFF.

The count of this clone is one. The chain links TRBV14 to TRBJ2-1, with unresolved D. This CDR3 is 15 amino acids long. Trimming shortened V by 2 bases and J by 0 bases, and 8 bases separated the two germline ends. Per germline, CDR1 SGHDN and CDR2 FVKESK. For the CDR3, the DNA is TGTGCCAGCAGCCAAACCTCGAGCTCCTACAATGAGCAGTTCTTC. Translation gives CASSQTSSSYNEQFF.

CDR3 nucleotide sequence: TGTGCCAGCAGCCCCTCGTGGGACTCTAACATTCAGTACTTC. This translates into CASSPSWDSNIQYF. The genes are TRBV27 and TRBJ2-4; a weak D match, TRBD2 (6 bases). The CDR3 sequence is 14 residues long. Deletions cut 6 bases from V and 7 bases from J, with 16 bases between. Looked up from germline, CDR1 is MNHEY and CDR2 is SMNVEV (reference sequence).

The genes are TRBV9 and TRBJ1-1, with D possibly matching TRBD1 (5 bases). The germline V gene encodes CDR1 SGDLS and CDR2 YYNGEE. Trimming left V 0 bases short and J 4 bases short, with 16 bases between. This CDR3 is 16 amino acids long. Written as DNA, the CDR3 is TGTGCCAGCAGCGTAGCCCCGACAGTATCGGGCACTGAAGCTTTCTTT. Translated: CASSVAPTVSGTEAFF.

The count of this clone is one. The chain employs TRBV9 and TRBJ2-5; the match to TRBD2 covers 11 bases. The CDR3 is 15 residues long. J gave up 1 base and V 4 bases, and 3 bases lay outside the gene matches. Germline assignment: CDR1 SGDLS and CDR2 YYNGEE. The CDR3 DNA is TGTGCCAGCAGCCTCGGGACTAGCGGCCAAGAGACCCAGTACTTC. Its translation is CASSLGTSGQETQYF.

The chain combines TRBV27 with TRBJ2-5; D remains unclear. Trimming pared 3 bases from V and 5 bases from J, leaving 10 bases between. CDR3 length: 13 residues. In germline, CDR1 is MNHEY, CDR2 SMNVEV (reference sequence). The CDR3 here is CASSFPIVETQYF. For the CDR3, the DNA is TGTGCCAGCAGTTTCCCAATAGTGGAGACCCAGTACTTC.

This rearrangement joins TRBV2 to TRBJ2-2; 7 bases are shared with TRBD1. Germline trimming cut 7 bases from V and 5 bases from J; bases unmatched to any gene: 10. The germline V gene has CDR1 SNHLY and CDR2 FYNNEI. This CDR3 has 15 amino acids. The CDR3 loop reads CASTPTGLRTGELFF. CDR3 in DNA: TGTGCCAGCACCCCGACAGGGCTGCGGACCGGGGAGCTGTTTTTT.

The chain carries TRBV6-5 and TRBJ2-7; perhaps TRBD1 as D (7 bases). Germline CDR1 reads MNHEY; CDR2 reads SVGAGI. The CDR3 is made up of 14 amino acids. V lost 5 bases to trimming and J lost 5 bases, with 16 bases between them. CDR3 DNA: TGTGCCAGCAGTGGGGGCCTCAGGGGGGACGAGCAGTACTTC. It specifies CASSGGLRGDEQYF.

The rearrangement links TRBV9 to TRBJ1-1; D perhaps matches TRBD1 (6 bases). The V and J ends lost 0 bases and 7 bases respectively, with 13 bases between them. This CDR3 comprises 14 residues. Germline CDR1 and CDR2: SGDLS and YYNGEE. The DNA for the CDR3 is TGTGCCAGCAGCGTAGGGGGGCAGGGGTTTGAAGCTTTCTTT. Translation: CASSVGGQGFEAFF.

The chain recombines TRBV6-5 with TRBJ2-5; tentative D call: TRBD2 (7 bases). CDR1 is MNHEY, CDR2 SVGAGI, per germline. The CDR3 length is 15 residues. The V gene lost 5 bases and the J gene lost 4 bases, with 17 bases spanning the gap. The CDR3 DNA follows: TGTGCCAGCAGTACCAGGGGAGGGGCCGGAGAGACCCAGTACTTC. Its protein is CASSTRGGAGETQYF.

The chain joins TRBV4-1 to TRBJ1-2, with 9 bases that match TRBD1. The CDR3 loop spans 15 amino acids. V lost 0 bases and J lost 7; bases outside the gene matches: 6. Germline loops: CDR1 MGHRA, CDR2 YSYEKL. The CDR3 spells CASSQDSTGGLGYTF. CDR3 DNA: TGCGCCAGCAGCCAAGACTCTACAGGGGGCCTTGGCTACACCTTC.

V and J are TRBV7-6 and TRBJ2-1; TRBD2 is a possible D gene (6 bases). Trimming pared 5 bases from V and 7 bases from J, leaving 27 bases between. In germline, CDR1 is SGHVS, CDR2 FNYEAQ. CDR3 length: 18 residues. The DNA for the CDR3 is TGTGCCAGCAGCGGTGCCCCCCGGCTACTAGCCGGGCAGAATGAGCAGTTCTTC. Its protein is CASSGAPRLLAGQNEQFF.

The genes are TRBV4-1 and TRBJ2-3, with D uncertain. The germline V gene encodes CDR1 MGHRA and CDR2 YSYEKL. The CDR3 extends over 14 amino acids. The V gene lost 1 base and the J gene lost 5 bases, with 10 bases spanning the gap. CDR3: CASSQVSLLDTQYF. The CDR3 nucleotides are TGCGCCAGCAGCCAAGTCTCACTCCTAGATACGCAGTATTTT.

The chain couples TRBV2 to TRBJ1-2, with a tentative D call TRBD1 (6 bases). This CDR3 has 13 amino acids. Germline V CDR1 and CDR2: SNHLY, FYNNEI. The germline V and J ends were trimmed by 7 bases and 7 bases, with 16 bases remaining between them. As DNA, the CDR3 is TGTGCCAGCACGAAGGGGGGGTTGGTTGGCTACACCTTC. Its protein is CASTKGGLVGYTF.

The chain couples TRBV15 to TRBJ2-6; D gene unclear. V lost 1 base and J 0 bases, leaving 4 bases between the germline ends. Germline CDR1 is LNHNV and CDR2 is YYDKDF (reference sequence). The CDR3 sequence is 15 residues long. CDR3 in DNA: TGTGCCACCAGCAGAGGGGCCTCTGGGGCCAACGTCCTGACTTTC. It encodes CATSRGASGANVLTF.

The chain joins TRBV2 to TRBJ2-7; 7 positions agree with TRBD1. Germline loops: CDR1 SNHLY, CDR2 FYNNEI. This CDR3 comprises 16 residues. V dropped 1 base and J dropped 0; count of bases not matched to a gene: 6. DNA for the CDR3: TGTGCCAGCAGTGAAGGGACAGGCAAACTCTCCTACGAGCAGTACTTC. Translated, it gives CASSEGTGKLSYEQYF.

This chain uses TRBV5-1 with TRBJ1-1; 10 bases line up with TRBD1. The length of the CDR3 is 15 residues. V shed 1 base, J shed 7 bases, and the junction held 7 bases outside the gene matches. Germline lookup yields CDR1 SGHRS and CDR2 YFSETQ. The CDR3 loop reads CASSLWTGGTVEAFF. The CDR3 bases are TGCGCCAGCAGCTTGTGGACAGGGGGGACGGTTGAAGCTTTCTTT.

This chain joins TRBV7-3 and TRBJ1-2, with TRBD1 as a possible D gene (6 bases). CDR3 length equals 13 residues. V was clipped by 2 bases and J by 8 bases, with 12 bases between them. The germline gives CDR1 SGHTA, CDR2 FQGTGA. CDR3: CASSLGGSRGYTF. Here the CDR3 DNA reads TGTGCCAGCAGCTTAGGGGGCTCGCGAGGCTACACCTTC.

The J gene is TRBJ2-3, the V gene TRBV19; 8 nucleotides agree with TRBD1. This CDR3 comprises 14 residues. After removal of 3 bases from V and 4 bases from J, the junction contained 3 bases not matched to a gene. CDR1 and CDR2 from the germline V gene are LNHDA and SQIVND (reference sequence). The CDR3 nucleotides read TGTGCCAGTAGTATCCAGGGGGCTGCAGATACGCAGTATTTT. It translates to CASSIQGAADTQYF.